This TCR beta chain was retrieved from a study of blood T cell repertoires in COVID-19. Study at large: Sources were T cells, B-cell-depleted T cells, or PBMCs; the material itself was cDNA or gDNA.

Assay: immunoSEQ multiplex PCR; the TCRdb copy retains only in-frame clones and omits some. The top ten clones hold under 2% of a sample with about 120,000 clones, about nine tenths of them seen once. CDR1 and CDR2 (germline): SEHNR, FQNEAQ (reference sequence). The CDR3 covers 13 residues. The J segment lost 1 base and the V segment lost 10 bases, leaving 2 bases of the junction unmatched. The J gene is TRBJ2-3, the V gene TRBV7-9; 10 positions agree with TRBD1. The TCR comes from a human donor with active COVID-19. The donor label of this sample is uncertain. Source material: peripheral blood. CDR3 region: CATGTGGTDTQYF. The CDR3 nucleotides are TGTGCCACTGGGACAGGGGGCACAGATACGCAGTATTTT.